These 10 T cell receptor beta chains came from one sample sequenced in a study of control samples from healthy donors and cancer patients. Sequenced by immunoSEQ multiplex PCR; TCRdb stores in-frame clones only, minus some. This table holds just over 150,000 clones, 94% found once. Input material: blood. Receptor source: a woman aged 40 to 49 in good health.

The chain employs TRBV10-3 and TRBJ1-1; D not certain. The germline gives CDR1 ENHRY, CDR2 SYGVKD. Trimming removed 3 bases at V and 5 bases at J, with 13 bases between. This CDR3 is built from 14 residues. In nucleotides, the CDR3 is TGTGCCATCAGTGACCCGGAGGCGCGGACTGAAGCTTTCTTT. Translating it yields CAISDPEARTEAFF.

The chain uses TRBV30 and TRBJ1-1; D is possibly TRBD1 (6 bases). The CDR3 loop spans 13 amino acids. V lost 1 base and J 1 base, leaving 7 bases between the germline ends. Germline V gene lookup returns CDR1 GTSNPN and CDR2 SVGIG (reference sequence). The CDR3 is CAWSGGANTEAFF. In nucleotides, the CDR3 is TGTGCCTGGAGTGGGGGGGCGAACACTGAAGCTTTCTTT.

This chain connects TRBV24-1 to TRBJ1-1; TRBD1 aligns across 7 bases. Germline trimming cut 9 bases from V and 0 bases from J; bases unmatched to any gene: 21. This CDR3 has 19 residues. Germline loops: CDR1 KGHDR, CDR2 SFDVKD. The CDR3, as DNA: TGTGCCACCTCAACCCTCGAACAGGGACAGTTAGTGCTGAACACTGAAGCTTTCTTT. This sequence encodes CATSTLEQGQLVLNTEAFF.

The rearrangement links TRBV5-1 to TRBJ1-2; 9 nucleotides agree with TRBD1. The CDR3 totals 12 residues. Trimming cost V 3 bases and J 8 bases; bases outside gene matches: 2. Germline assignment: CDR1 SGHRS and CDR2 YFSETQ. CDR3 sequence: CASSSTGGGYTF. DNA for the CDR3: TGCGCCAGCAGCTCTACAGGGGGCGGCTACACCTTC.

The chain is built from TRBV6-5 and TRBJ2-7; weak D call: TRBD1 (6 bases). V lost 6 bases and J 3 bases, leaving 18 bases between the germline ends. There are 15 residues in the CDR3. Germline CDR1 and CDR2: MNHEY and SVGAGI. The CDR3 protein is CASSPGGQYFYEQYF. The DNA of the CDR3 is TGTGCCAGCAGCCCCGGCGGACAGTATTTCTACGAGCAGTACTTC.

This clone was counted a single time. The chain employs TRBV12-3 or TRBV12-4 and TRBJ2-4; TRBD1 agrees at 7 bases. The CDR3 has 12 residues. J was trimmed by 8 bases and V by 6 bases; bases with no gene match: 4. CDR3 DNA: TGTGCCAGCAGCCTCACAGGGGACATTCAGTACTTC. Protein product: CASSLTGDIQYF.

This rearrangement joins TRBV3-1 (or the pseudogene TRBV3-2) to TRBJ2-7; 8 bases align to TRBD1. J gave up 13 bases and V 0 bases, and 11 bases lay outside the gene matches. Germline CDR1 is LGHDT and CDR2 is YNNKEL (reference sequence). This CDR3 is 14 amino acids long. This chain's CDR3 is CASSQDNRGRGQYF. The CDR3 DNA follows: TGTGCCAGCAGCCAAGATAACAGAGGCAGGGGGCAATACTTC.

CDR3: CASSLGTVLSNQPQHF. The CDR3 DNA follows: TGTGCCAGCAGCTTGGGTACAGTACTTAGCAATCAGCCCCAGCATTTT. The chain couples TRBV5-5 to TRBJ1-5; D is unresolved. The CDR3 extends over 16 amino acids. Germline-derived CDR1 and CDR2 are SGHKS and YYEKEE (reference sequence). V shed 0 bases and J shed 0 bases, with 10 bases lying between them.

This rearrangement joins TRBV6-5 to TRBJ1-4, with D maybe TRBD1 (5 bases). Germline-derived CDR1 and CDR2 are MNHEY and SVGAGI. Between the trimmed V and J ends, which lost 0 bases and 8 bases, there was a span of 16 bases. CDR3 length: 16 amino acids. CDR3 region: CASSYSMGQGREKLFF. CDR3 coding DNA: TGTGCCAGCAGTTACTCGATGGGGCAGGGCCGGGAAAAACTGTTTTTT.

This rearrangement joins TRBV4-3 to TRBJ1-2; D call uncertain. V dropped 0 bases and J dropped 4 bases, with 12 bases sitting between them. There are 15 residues in the CDR3. Germline V gene sequence: CDR1 LGHNA, CDR2 YSLEER. CDR3 protein: CASSQDAAGVYGYTF. The CDR3 DNA is TGCGCCAGCAGCCAAGATGCGGCGGGAGTCTATGGCTACACCTTC.